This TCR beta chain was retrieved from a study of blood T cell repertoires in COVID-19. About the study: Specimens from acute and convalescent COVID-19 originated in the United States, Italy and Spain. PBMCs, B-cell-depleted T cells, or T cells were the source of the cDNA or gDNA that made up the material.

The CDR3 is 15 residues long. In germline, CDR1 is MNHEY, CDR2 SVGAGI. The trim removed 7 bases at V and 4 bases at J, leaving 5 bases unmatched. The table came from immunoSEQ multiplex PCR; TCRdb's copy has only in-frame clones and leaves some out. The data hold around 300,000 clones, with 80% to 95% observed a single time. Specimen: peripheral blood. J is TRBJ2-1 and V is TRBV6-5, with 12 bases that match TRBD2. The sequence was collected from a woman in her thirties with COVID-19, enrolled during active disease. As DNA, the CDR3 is TGTGCCAGCAAGACTAGCGGGAGTGGTTACAATGAGCAGTTCTTC. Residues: CASKTSGSGYNEQFF.